This T cell receptor (beta chain) originates from a study of shared clonotypes between healthy human individuals. In germline, CDR1 is MNHEY, CDR2 SMNVEV (reference sequence). The CDR3 is 15 amino acids. The V gene lost 3 bases and the J gene lost 2 bases, with 12 bases spanning the gap. Study outcomes and limitations: Shared clonotypes: roughly 4.5% naive CD4, roughly 3.8% naive CD8, 2.3% memory CD4, approximately 0.4% memory CD8.

Produced via immunoSEQ multiplex PCR; TCRdb's table is partial and in-frame only. Of around 1.5 million clones in the sample, 98% were seen once. As for this clone: Its target is unknown.

The TCR sequence derives from a man in his thirties or forties in good health. The rearrangement links TRBV27 to TRBJ2-3; D uncertain. The material sequenced was naive CD4+ T cells sorted from blood. The subset denotes: CD45RA+ positively selected. CDR3 in amino acids: CASSLAPDPTDTQYF. In DNA, the CDR3 is TGTGCCAGCAGTTTGGCGCCGGACCCCACAGATACGCAGTATTTT.